The 32 T cell receptor beta chains presented below share a single source sample, sequenced in a study of response to subunit inactivated influenza vaccine. TCRdb fed the RT-PCR reads into MiXCR, producing one record per CDR3 protein. The sample has a few hundred thousand distinct CDR3 sequences; 14% are singletons. Material: PBMCs from blood, obtained 11 to 12 days after vaccination. Source of these receptors: a middle-aged man who received an inactivated influenza vaccine.

This chain uses TRBV5-6 with TRBJ1-6; 10 nucleotides agree with TRBD1. V trimming: 4 bases; J trimming: 7 bases; junction bases outside the gene matches: 5. Germline V gene data show CDR1 as SGHDT and CDR2 as YYEEEE. CDR3 length: 15 residues. CDR3 nucleotides: TGTGCCAGCAGCAAAACGGGACAGGGGAATTCACCCCTCCACTTT. Its protein product is CASSKTGQGNSPLHF.

This clonotype was observed a handful of times. The V call is TRBV12-3 or TRBV12-4, the J call TRBJ2-7, with 12 bases lining up with TRBD2. The CDR3 runs 16 residues. Trimming cost V 7 bases and J 6 bases; bases outside gene matches: 13. The CDR3 sequence is CASTLGASGGAIEQYF. The CDR3 coding sequence is TGTGCCAGCACCTTAGGGGCTAGCGGGGGGGCCATCGAGCAGTACTTC.

The chain carries TRBV12-3 or TRBV12-4 and TRBJ2-7; possible D gene TRBD1, 5 bases. V lost 1 base and J 3 bases, leaving 13 bases between the germline ends. This CDR3 contains 15 residues. CDR3 sequence (DNA): TGTGCCAGCAGTTTAGGCAGGGAAAAGGACTACGAGCAGTACTTC. Translating it yields CASSLGREKDYEQYF.

The CDR3 sequence is CASRSLDRLYEQYF. CDR3 DNA: TGTGCCAGCAGATCCCTCGACAGATTATACGAGCAGTACTTC. This rearrangement joins TRBV12-3 or TRBV12-4 to TRBJ2-7; possible D gene TRBD1, 5 bases. This CDR3 spans 14 amino acids. The germline V and J ends were trimmed by 6 bases and 4 bases, with 16 bases remaining between them.

This clonotype was seen more than once but under ten times. The chain is built from TRBV29-1 and TRBJ2-3; 8 nucleotides line up with TRBD2. J lost 7 bases, V lost 7 bases, and 7 bases had no gene match. The CDR3 is made up of 12 amino acids. From germline, CDR1 is SQVTM and CDR2 ANQGSEA. This CDR3 reads CSGGTSRYTQYF. In DNA, the CDR3 is TGCAGCGGTGGGACTAGTCGATATACGCAGTATTTT.

This clonotype was recorded at least ten times. The chain is built from TRBV6-5 and TRBJ2-7; perhaps TRBD1 as D (5 bases). Between the trimmed V and J ends, which lost 2 bases and 4 bases, there was a span of 9 bases. The CDR3 extends over 13 amino acids. Germline CDR1 is MNHEY and CDR2 is SVGAGI. This CDR3 is CASSYQTAYEQYF. For the CDR3, the DNA is TGTGCCAGCAGTTACCAGACAGCGTACGAGCAGTACTTC.

This clonotype came up a few times. J is TRBJ2-7 and V is TRBV4-2; tentatively, D is TRBD1 (5 bases). Germline V lookup: CDR1 LGHNA, CDR2 YNFKEQ. The CDR3 spans 14 residues. With 0 bases removed from V and 5 bases from J, the gap between germline ends came to 11 bases. CDR3 sequence reads: CASSQDLDRDEQYF. The DNA for the CDR3 is TGTGCCAGCAGCCAAGATCTTGACAGAGACGAGCAGTACTTC.

This clonotype was seen ten or more times. The V and J genes are TRBV5-1 and TRBJ2-7; 10 bases align to TRBD2. This CDR3 spans 15 amino acids. The V gene's germline CDR1 is SGHRS and CDR2 YFSETQ. The junction had 3 bases not matched to a gene; V was cut back by 1 base and J by 2 bases. CDR3 nucleotide sequence: TGCGCCAGCAGCTTGACTAGCGGGGCAACCTACGAGCAGTACTTC. Translated, it gives CASSLTSGATYEQYF.

This clonotype was counted only a few times. The J gene is TRBJ2-1, the V gene TRBV7-9; 8 bases match TRBD1. Trimming took 6 bases from V and 2 from J; bases not matched to a gene: 9. This CDR3 is built from 16 residues. Germline CDR1 reads SEHNR; CDR2 reads FQNEAQ (reference sequence). CDR3 coding DNA: TGTGCCAGCAGTGGCCCCCAACAGGGGGCCTACAATGAGCAGTTCTTC. This codes for CASSGPQQGAYNEQFF.

This rearrangement joins TRBV20-1 to TRBJ2-5; D is uncertain. This CDR3 has 13 amino acids. CDR1 is DFQATT and CDR2 is SNEGSKA in the germline V gene (reference sequence). The germline V and J ends were trimmed by 2 bases and 4 bases, with 11 bases remaining between them. DNA for the CDR3: TGCAGTGCTAGACCTATGGATGTAGAGACCCAGTACTTC. Translated, it gives CSARPMDVETQYF.

There are a few counts of this clonotype. The chain combines TRBV10-1 with TRBJ2-3; D is unresolved. Germline-derived CDR1 and CDR2 are WNHNN and SYGVQD (reference sequence). CDR3 length: 13 residues. The V end was cut by 4 bases, the J end by 4 bases, with 9 bases between. Written as DNA, the CDR3 is TGCGCCAGCAGTGGAGGAGTTGCAGATACGCAGTATTTT. This codes for CASSGGVADTQYF.

The V and J genes are TRBV15 and TRBJ2-6; D call uncertain. Germline V CDR1 and CDR2: LNHNV, YYDKDF (reference sequence). V was clipped by 3 bases and J by 3 bases, with 9 bases between them. This CDR3 spans 15 amino acids. In DNA, the CDR3 is TGTGCCACCAGCAGTCGGAGTCGTGGGGCCAACGTCCTGACTTTC. Protein product: CATSSRSRGANVLTF.

This chain links TRBV10-3 with TRBJ1-6; TRBD1 aligns across 7 bases. This CDR3 has 15 amino acids. Germline V lookup: CDR1 ENHRY, CDR2 SYGVKD. V shed 3 bases and J 7 bases; nucleotides not matched to a gene: 6. CDR3 nucleotide sequence: TGTGCCATCAGTGACCGACAGGGAAGCAATTCACCCCTCCACTTT. As protein: CAISDRQGSNSPLHF.

The rearrangement uses TRBV5-1 and TRBJ1-1; the D is unclear. The CDR3 runs 16 residues. Trimming took 0 bases from V and 4 from J, leaving 16 bases between them. Per germline, CDR1 SGHRS and CDR2 YFSETQ. Here the CDR3 DNA reads TGCGCCAGCAGCTTGGCCTCCGGGATAAGGAGCACTGAAGCTTTCTTT. The encoded protein is CASSLASGIRSTEAFF.

This sequence joins TRBV29-1 and TRBJ1-1, with D unresolved. Germline assignment: CDR1 SQVTM and CDR2 ANQGSEA. The V end was cut by 3 bases, the J end by 3 bases, with 11 bases between. This CDR3 is 13 amino acids long. The CDR3 protein is CSVEDGRDTEAFF. CDR3 in DNA: TGCAGCGTTGAGGACGGGCGCGACACTGAAGCTTTCTTT.

V gene TRBV2 combines with J gene TRBJ2-7; 7 bases map to TRBD2. V dropped 2 bases and J dropped 5; count of bases not matched to a gene: 9. Germline lookup yields CDR1 SNHLY and CDR2 FYNNEI. This CDR3 has 15 amino acids. This chain's CDR3 is CASSEWYSGYDEQYF. The CDR3, as DNA: TGTGCCAGCAGTGAATGGTATAGCGGGTACGACGAGCAGTACTTC.

With respect to this clonotype: A read error is possible here, since a much larger clone lies one base away. The chain recombines TRBV27 with TRBJ2-2, with a possible D match to TRBD1 (6 bases). The V gene's germline CDR1 is MNHEY and CDR2 SMNVEV (reference sequence). The CDR3 is 15 residues long. The CDR3 loop is CASSPRTENTGKLFF. The CDR3 DNA reads TGTGCCAGCAGTCCACGGACAGAGAACACCGGGAAGCTGTTTTTT.

This chain connects TRBV6-1 to TRBJ2-3; TRBD2 matches 10 bases. This CDR3 region has 19 residues. Germline V gene lookup returns CDR1 MNHNS and CDR2 SASEGT. The junction had 13 bases not matched to a gene; V was cut back by 2 bases and J by 2 bases. As DNA, the CDR3 is TGTGCCAGCAGTGAACGGCTAGCGGGAGAATCTACCTCCACAGATACGCAGTATTTT. Its translation is CASSERLAGESTSTDTQYF.

V usage is TRBV4-2 and J usage is TRBJ2-3, with a weak D call TRBD1 (6 bases). V lost 8 bases, J lost 1 base, and 16 bases lay in between. Germline assignment: CDR1 LGHNA and CDR2 YNFKEQ. This CDR3 has 15 residues. DNA for the CDR3: TGTGCCAGCGGAAAGGGACACCGTGGCACAGATACGCAGTATTTT. It codes for CASGKGHRGTDTQYF.

This clonotype has a handful of counts. V usage is TRBV2 and J usage is TRBJ2-7; perhaps TRBD2 as D (6 bases). From germline, CDR1 is SNHLY and CDR2 FYNNEI. There are 11 residues in the CDR3. Between the trimmed V and J ends, which lost 6 bases and 7 bases, there was a span of 10 bases. CDR3 sequence: CASRGLVEQYF. CDR3 in DNA: TGTGCCAGCAGGGGACTTGTTGAGCAGTACTTC.

This clonotype was seen at least ten times. In DNA, the CDR3 is TGCGCCAGCGCGGACGGCTCTGGAAACACCATATATTTT. Translating gives CASADGSGNTIYF. This chain uses TRBV5-1 with TRBJ1-3; D not resolved. The length of the CDR3 is 13 residues. Trimming took off 7 bases at V and 0 bases at J, with 8 bases between the two ends. Germline values: CDR1 SGHRS, CDR2 YFSETQ.

This clonotype occurred many times. The chain links TRBV7-2 to TRBJ2-1, with 9 bases aligning to TRBD1. Per germline, CDR1 SGHTA and CDR2 FQGNSA. V shed 0 bases, J shed 8 bases, and the junction held 8 bases outside the gene matches. The CDR3 is 16 residues long. CDR3 sequence reads: CASSLAQGQGPHEQFF. Written as DNA, the CDR3 is TGTGCCAGCAGCTTAGCGCAGGGACAGGGCCCCCATGAGCAGTTCTTC.

This clonotype was counted only a few times. The rearrangement uses TRBV4-3 and TRBJ2-2; D is unresolved. This CDR3 has 14 amino acids. Germline V lookup: CDR1 LGHNA, CDR2 YSLEER. V was pared by 5 bases and J by 0 bases, with 7 bases between. The CDR3 DNA reads as TGCGCCAGCAGCTCTTTAACGAACACCGGGGAGCTGTTTTTT. Its protein product is CASSSLTNTGELFF.

This clonotype was seen a few times. The chain joins TRBV5-1 to TRBJ1-1; a possible D gene is TRBD1 (5 bases). The V gene's germline CDR1 is SGHRS and CDR2 YFSETQ. V lost 7 bases to trimming and J lost 4 bases, with 8 bases between them. CDR3 length: 11 amino acids. Here the CDR3 reads CASRGVTEAFF. The CDR3, as DNA: TGCGCCAGCCGAGGGGTCACTGAAGCTTTCTTT.

This clonotype has only a few counts. The chain links TRBV6-5 to TRBJ2-5; D is tentatively TRBD1 or TRBD2 (5 bases each). Trimming stripped 4 bases from V and 5 bases from J, with 11 bases between. This CDR3 comprises 13 residues. Per the germline V gene, CDR1 is MNHEY and CDR2 is SVGAGI. The DNA of the CDR3 is TGTGCCAGCAGTTGGGGATGGGGGGAGACCCAGTACTTC. This translates into CASSWGWGETQYF.

This clonotype turned up a few times. CDR3: CASSFQGTTYNEQFF. CDR3 nucleotide sequence: TGTGCCAGCAGCTTCCAGGGGACCACCTACAATGAGCAGTTCTTC. The rearrangement uses TRBV7-9 and TRBJ2-1, with TRBD1 as a possible D gene (6 bases). The CDR3 length is 15 residues. Germline values: CDR1 SEHNR, CDR2 FQNEAQ (reference sequence). Trimming took 3 bases from V and 2 from J, leaving 11 bases between them.

The chain joins TRBV4-2 to TRBJ2-2; a possible D gene is TRBD1 (5 bases). Germline V gene sequence: CDR1 LGHNA, CDR2 YNFKEQ. There are 15 residues in the CDR3. Deletions cut 0 bases from V and 3 bases from J, with 8 bases between. In nucleotides, the CDR3 is TGTGCCAGCAGCCAAGACAGGGTGGACACCGGGGAGCTGTTTTTT. Its translation: CASSQDRVDTGELFF.

This clonotype was recorded at least ten times. The chain recombines TRBV3-1 with TRBJ2-7; tentatively, D is TRBD1 (6 bases). The CDR3 is 14 residues long. Trimming removed 2 bases from V and 4 bases from J, with 12 bases in between. In germline, CDR1 is LGHDT, CDR2 YNNKEL (reference sequence). This CDR3 is CASSQPGHPYEQYF. The CDR3 DNA follows: TGTGCCAGCAGCCAACCGGGACACCCATACGAGCAGTACTTC.

This clonotype was counted between two and nine times. The rearrangement links TRBV9 to TRBJ2-7; 9 bases agree with TRBD1. The CDR3 totals 14 residues. The V gene's germline CDR1 is SGDLS and CDR2 YYNGEE. Trimming cost V 0 bases and J 3 bases; bases outside gene matches: 1. In nucleotides, the CDR3 is TGTGCCAGCAGCGTAGGGGGACAGGGCTACGAGCAGTACTTC. Translating it yields CASSVGGQGYEQYF.

This clonotype appeared many times. The gene calls are TRBV5-1 and TRBJ2-2, with 12 bases matching TRBD1. V shed 4 bases, J shed 6 bases, and the junction held 4 bases outside the gene matches. The germline V gene has CDR1 SGHRS and CDR2 YFSETQ. CDR3 size: 15 residues. CDR3 sequence reads: CASSTGTGGSGELFF. CDR3 nucleotides: TGCGCCAGCAGCACCGGGACAGGGGGCTCCGGGGAGCTGTTTTTT. Filled out from reference TRBV5-1 and TRBJ2-2, the complete variable domain reads KAGVTQTPRYLIKTRGQQVTLSCSPISGHRSVSWYQQTPGQGLQFLFEYFSETQRNKGNFPGRFSGRQFSNSRSEMNVSTLELGDSALYLCASSTGTGGSGELFFGEGSRLTVL.

The genes are TRBV19 and TRBJ1-4, with D hard to call. This CDR3 region has 14 residues. The V end lost 3 bases, the J end lost 7 bases, and 12 bases lay between the germline ends. Germline CDR1 reads LNHDA; CDR2 reads SQIVND (reference sequence). The CDR3 nucleotides are TGTGCCAGTAGTATTCGGGGATCTGGTGAAAAACTGTTTTTT. This encodes CASSIRGSGEKLFF.

This clonotype turned up a few times. The rearrangement joins TRBV2 to TRBJ1-1; D unresolved. V lost 2 bases to trimming and J lost 7 bases, with 14 bases between them. Germline V gene lookup returns CDR1 SNHLY and CDR2 FYNNEI. There are 14 residues in the CDR3. The CDR3 loop is CASSESARSDEAFF. The CDR3 DNA sequence: TGTGCCAGCAGTGAAAGTGCCCGTAGTGATGAAGCTTTCTTT.